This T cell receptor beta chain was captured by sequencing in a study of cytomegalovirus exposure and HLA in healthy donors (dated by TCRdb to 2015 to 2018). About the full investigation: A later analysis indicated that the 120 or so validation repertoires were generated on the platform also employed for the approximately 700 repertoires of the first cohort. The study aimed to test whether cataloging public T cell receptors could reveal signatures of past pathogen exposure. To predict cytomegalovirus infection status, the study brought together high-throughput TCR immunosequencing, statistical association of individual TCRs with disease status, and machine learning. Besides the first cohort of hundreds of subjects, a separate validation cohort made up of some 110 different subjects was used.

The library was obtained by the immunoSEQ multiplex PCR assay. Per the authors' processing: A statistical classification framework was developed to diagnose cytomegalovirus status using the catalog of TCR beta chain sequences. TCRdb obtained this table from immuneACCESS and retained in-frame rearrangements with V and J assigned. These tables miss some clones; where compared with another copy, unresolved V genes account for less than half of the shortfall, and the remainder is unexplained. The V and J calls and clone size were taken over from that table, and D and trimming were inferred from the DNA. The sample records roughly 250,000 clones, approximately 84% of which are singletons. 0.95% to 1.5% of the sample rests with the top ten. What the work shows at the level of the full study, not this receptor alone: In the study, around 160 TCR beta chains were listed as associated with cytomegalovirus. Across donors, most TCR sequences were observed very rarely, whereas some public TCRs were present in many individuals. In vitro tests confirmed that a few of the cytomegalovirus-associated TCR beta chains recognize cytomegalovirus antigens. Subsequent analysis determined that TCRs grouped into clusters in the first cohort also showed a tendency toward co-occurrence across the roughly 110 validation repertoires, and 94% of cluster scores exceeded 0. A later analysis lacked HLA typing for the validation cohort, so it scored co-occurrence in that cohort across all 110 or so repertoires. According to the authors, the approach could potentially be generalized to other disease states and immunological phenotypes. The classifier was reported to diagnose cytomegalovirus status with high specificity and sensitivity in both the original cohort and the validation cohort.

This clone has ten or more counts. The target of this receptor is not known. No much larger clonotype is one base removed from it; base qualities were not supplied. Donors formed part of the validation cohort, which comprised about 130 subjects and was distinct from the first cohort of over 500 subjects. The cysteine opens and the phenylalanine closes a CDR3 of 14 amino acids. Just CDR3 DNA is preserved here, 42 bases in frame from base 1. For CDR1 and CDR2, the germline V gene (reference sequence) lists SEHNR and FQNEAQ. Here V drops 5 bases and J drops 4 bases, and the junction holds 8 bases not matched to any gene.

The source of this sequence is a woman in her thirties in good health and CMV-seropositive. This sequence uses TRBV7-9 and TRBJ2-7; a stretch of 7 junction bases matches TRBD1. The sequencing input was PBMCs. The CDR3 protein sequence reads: CASSLTGVLYEQYF. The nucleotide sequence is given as TGTGCCAGCAGCCTTACAGGGGTCCTATACGAGCAGTACTTC.